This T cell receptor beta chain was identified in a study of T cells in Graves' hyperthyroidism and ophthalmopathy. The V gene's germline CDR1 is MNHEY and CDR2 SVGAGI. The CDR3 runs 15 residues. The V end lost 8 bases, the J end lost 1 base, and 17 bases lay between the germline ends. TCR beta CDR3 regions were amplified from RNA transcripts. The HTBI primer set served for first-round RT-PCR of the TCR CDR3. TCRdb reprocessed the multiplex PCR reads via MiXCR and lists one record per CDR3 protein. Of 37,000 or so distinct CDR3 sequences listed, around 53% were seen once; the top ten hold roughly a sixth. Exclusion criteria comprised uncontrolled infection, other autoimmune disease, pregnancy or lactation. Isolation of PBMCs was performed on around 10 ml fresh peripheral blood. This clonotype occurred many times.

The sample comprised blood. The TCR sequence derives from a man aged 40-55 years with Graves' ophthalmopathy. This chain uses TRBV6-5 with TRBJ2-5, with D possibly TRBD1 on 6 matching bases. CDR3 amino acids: CASAEQGGFQETQYF. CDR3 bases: TGTGCCAGCGCGGAACAGGGTGGGTTCCAAGAGACCCAGTACTTC.